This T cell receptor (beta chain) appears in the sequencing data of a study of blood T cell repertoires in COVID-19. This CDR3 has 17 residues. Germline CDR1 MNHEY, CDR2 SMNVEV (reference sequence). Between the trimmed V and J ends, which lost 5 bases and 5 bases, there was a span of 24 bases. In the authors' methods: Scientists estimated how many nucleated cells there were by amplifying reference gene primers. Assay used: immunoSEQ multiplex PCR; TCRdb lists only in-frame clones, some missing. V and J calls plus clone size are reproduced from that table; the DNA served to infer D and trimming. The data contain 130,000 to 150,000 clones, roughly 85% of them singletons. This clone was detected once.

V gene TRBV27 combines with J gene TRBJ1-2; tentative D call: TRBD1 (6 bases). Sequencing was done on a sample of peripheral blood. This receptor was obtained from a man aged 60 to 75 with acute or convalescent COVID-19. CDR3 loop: CASSHLGGGGAFYGYTF. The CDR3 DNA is TGTGCCAGCAGTCACCTGGGGGGTGGGGGGGCCTTTTATGGCTACACCTTC.